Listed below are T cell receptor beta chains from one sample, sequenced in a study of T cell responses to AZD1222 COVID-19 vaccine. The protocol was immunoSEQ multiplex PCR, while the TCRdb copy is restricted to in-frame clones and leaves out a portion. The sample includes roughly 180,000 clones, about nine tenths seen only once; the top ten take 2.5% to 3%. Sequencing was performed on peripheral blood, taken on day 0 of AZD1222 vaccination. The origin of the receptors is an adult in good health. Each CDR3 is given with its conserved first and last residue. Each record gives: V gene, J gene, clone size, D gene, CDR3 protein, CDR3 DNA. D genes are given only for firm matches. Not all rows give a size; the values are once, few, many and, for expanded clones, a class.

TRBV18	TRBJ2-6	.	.	CASSPGGANVLTF	TGTGCCAGCTCACCAGGGGGGGCCAACGTCCTGACTTTC
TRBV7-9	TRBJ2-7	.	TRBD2	CASSQQGSGQSYEQYF	TGTGCCAGCAGCCAGCAGGGTAGCGGGCAGTCCTACGAGCAGTACTTC
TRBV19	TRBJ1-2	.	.	CASSMQYLEGYTF	TGTGCCAGTAGTATGCAATATTTGGAGGGCTACACCTTC
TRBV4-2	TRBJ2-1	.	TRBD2	CASSLEAGSSYNEQFF	TGTGCCAGCAGCCTAGAAGCGGGAAGCTCCTACAATGAGCAGTTCTTC
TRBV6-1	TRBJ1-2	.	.	CASSDLGRSYTF	TGTGCCAGCAGTGATCTGGGACGGAGCTACACCTTC
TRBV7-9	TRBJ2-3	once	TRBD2	CASSQRGDFSTDTQYF	TGTGCCAGCTCCCAGCGGGGGGACTTTAGCACAGATACGCAGTATTTT
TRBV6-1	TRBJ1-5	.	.	CASSDQTVYSNQPQHF	TGTGCCAGCAGTGACCAGACGGTATATAGCAATCAGCCCCAGCATTTT
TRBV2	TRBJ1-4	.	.	CASSENRVGEKLFF	TGTGCCAGCAGTGAAAACAGGGTTGGAGAAAAACTGTTTTTT
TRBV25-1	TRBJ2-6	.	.	CASSAGANVLTF	TGTGCCAGCAGTGCTGGGGCCAACGTCCTGACTTTC
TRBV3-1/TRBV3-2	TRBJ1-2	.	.	CASSQRRANYGYTF	TGTGCCAGCAGCCAACGCCGGGCTAACTATGGCTACACCTTC
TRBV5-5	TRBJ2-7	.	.	CASSSVGPDYEQYF	TGTGCCAGCAGCTCAGTGGGGCCTGATTACGAGCAGTACTTC
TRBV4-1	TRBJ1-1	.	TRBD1	CASSQVGRGQTNTEAFF	TGCGCCAGCAGCCAAGTGGGCAGGGGGCAGACGAACACTGAAGCTTTCTTT
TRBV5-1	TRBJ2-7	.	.	CASSLGTSTYEQYF	TGCGCCAGCAGCTTAGGGACGTCTACCTACGAGCAGTACTTC